This T cell receptor (beta chain) was identified in a study of cytomegalovirus exposure and HLA in healthy donors. Study results and caveats: The presence/absence work took it that sequencing depth was about the same across donors.

As regards this clone: Its antigen remains unidentified.

Researchers ran the PCR with 60 Vbeta and 13 Jbeta primers. Measured with immunoSEQ multiplex PCR; TCRdb has only the in-frame clones, and not every one. Among around 240,000 clones, roughly 80% were seen once, and the ten largest hold 5% to 6%. Those who donated were healthy bone marrow donors. Donors likely had unrecorded immune exposures despite being nominally healthy when sampled. Germline values: CDR1 SGHDT, CDR2 YYEEEE. This CDR3 region has 14 residues. V was clipped by 4 bases and J by 7 bases, with 12 bases between them. The sequenced material came from PBMCs. The V call is TRBV5-6, the J call TRBJ1-6; D is possibly TRBD1 (6 bases). The TCR comes from a woman in her thirties or forties in good health and CMV-seropositive. CDR3 loop: CASSEDRVNSPLHF. Here the CDR3 DNA reads TGTGCCAGCAGCGAGGACAGAGTAAATTCACCCCTCCACTTT.